This T cell receptor (beta chain) was recovered during a study of cytomegalovirus exposure and HLA in healthy donors. Looked up from germline, CDR1 is KGHSH and CDR2 is LQKENI. V lost 5 bases, J lost 6 bases, and 8 bases stayed unmatched. This CDR3 spans 14 amino acids. Both 60 Vbeta primers and 13 Jbeta primers went into the PCR. Here immunoSEQ multiplex PCR was the method, and the copy in TCRdb shows in-frame clones only, minus some. Among approximately 180,000 clones listed, approximately 80% were seen once. A word on this clone: The antigen remains unidentified.

Study-wide points: Serostatus for CMV was the only available immune exposure information. TCR beta V- and J-gene trimming, according to a later analysis, was linked to a missense DCLRE1C variant. For most subjects, TCR beta sequences were reported to predict HLA-A and HLA-B alleles with accuracy.

The TCR comes from a man aged 25 to 40 in good health and CMV-seropositive. The rearrangement links TRBV18 to TRBJ1-1, with TRBD1 identical over 8 bases. Sequences were obtained from PBMCs. The CDR3 sequence: CASSSDRGWAEAFF. The CDR3 region has the DNA TGTGCCAGCTCATCTGACAGGGGCTGGGCTGAAGCTTTCTTT.